A selection of T cell receptor beta chains follows, all from one sample in a study of T cell responses to AZD1222 COVID-19 vaccine. Libraries were prepared by immunoSEQ multiplex PCR; TCRdb keeps only in-frame clonotypes and omits some of them. The table has some 150,000 clones, 88% seen once. The sample in question was peripheral blood, obtained on day 0 of AZD1222 vaccination. These receptors all come from an adult in good health. CDR3s include the opening cysteine and the closing phenylalanine or tryptophan. Each record gives: clone size, V gene, CDR3 protein. Expanded clones are given a class, and other clones once, few, many or no size at all.

clone_size: .; v_call: TRBV7-9; cdr3_aa: CASSSHFGTGHQETQYF
clone_size: .; v_call: TRBV7-2; cdr3_aa: CASSSGRNTEAFF
clone_size: .; v_call: TRBV29-1; cdr3_aa: CSVGWGSNQPQHF
clone_size: .; v_call: TRBV5-1; cdr3_aa: CASSPTSWIPEDTEAFF
clone_size: .; v_call: TRBV9; cdr3_aa: CASSVGGGQLQNEKLFF
clone_size: .; v_call: TRBV27; cdr3_aa: CASSLGSGKGNQPQHF
clone_size: .; v_call: TRBV13; cdr3_aa: CASSPPGGVGTDTQYF
clone_size: .; v_call: TRBV6-5; cdr3_aa: CASRIGQGREKLFF
clone_size: .; v_call: TRBV4-2; cdr3_aa: CASSQTTSRGTASVYGYTF
clone_size: once; v_call: TRBV7-2; cdr3_aa: CASSSVGVAYNEQFF
clone_size: .; v_call: TRBV4-2; cdr3_aa: CASSQGTRGIGYTF
clone_size: .; v_call: TRBV7-9; cdr3_aa: CASSLGAGSYEQYF
clone_size: once; v_call: TRBV11-2; cdr3_aa: CASSRGLAQETQYF
clone_size: few; v_call: TRBV7-9; cdr3_aa: CASSLDSPAFF
clone_size: .; v_call: TRBV11-2; cdr3_aa: CASSLRRGVGEKLFF
clone_size: many; v_call: TRBV12-5; cdr3_aa: CASAHGIDYEQYF
clone_size: .; v_call: TRBV29-1; cdr3_aa: CSVAGGGLAGGVNEQFF
clone_size: .; v_call: TRBV19; cdr3_aa: CASSGRTLVYTEAFF
clone_size: .; v_call: TRBV5-6; cdr3_aa: CASSLWGEEHNSPLHF
clone_size: .; v_call: TRBV28; cdr3_aa: CASSRTGYGYTF
clone_size: .; v_call: TRBV18; cdr3_aa: CASSPPGTDNQPQHF
clone_size: .; v_call: TRBV4-3; cdr3_aa: CASSHVSGTGYYGYTF
clone_size: once; v_call: TRBV7-2; cdr3_aa: CASSYLGQMNTEAFF
clone_size: .; v_call: TRBV7-2; cdr3_aa: CASSQSSDYGYTF
clone_size: .; v_call: TRBV18; cdr3_aa: CASSSWDRRGPPQHF
clone_size: .; v_call: TRBV27; cdr3_aa: CASSLYGDYGYTF
clone_size: .; v_call: TRBV19; cdr3_aa: CASSLYSGTVSNYGYTF
clone_size: .; v_call: TRBV6-2/TRBV6-3; cdr3_aa: CASSYRRISGNTIYF
clone_size: .; v_call: TRBV2; cdr3_aa: CASSVPPSTPENVQGENTGELFF
clone_size: .; v_call: TRBV2; cdr3_aa: CASRPTTEAFF
clone_size: .; v_call: TRBV25-1; cdr3_aa: CASGRTGTSEAFF
clone_size: once; v_call: TRBV19; cdr3_aa: CASRSSGLSTDTQYF
clone_size: .; v_call: TRBV27; cdr3_aa: CASSSHRDRGETQYF